The clone carrying this T cell receptor beta chain was observed a handful of times. The antigen remains unidentified. V was clipped by 3 bases and J by 6 bases, with 16 bases between them. Germline lookup yields CDR1 SQVTM and CDR2 ANQGSEA. The CDR3 extends over 14 amino acids. The data derive from a study of CD8+ T cells in alopecia areata. Treatment in this sample: oral pan-JAK inhibitor, 5-10 mg twice daily. Lesional scalp punch biopsies and peripheral blood came from alopecia areata patients. Study findings and constraints: Compared with normal scalp, lesional scalp had higher clonality and more expanded CD8+ clones.

RNA extraction and reverse transcription yielded cDNA as sequencing template. Some clones are missing from TCRdb's copy, which holds only in-frame ones; the method was immunoSEQ multiplex PCR. The table lists about 200,000 clones, more than 30% of them singletons, with around 0.48% in the top ten. This chain joins TRBV29-1 and TRBJ2-3; a possible D gene is TRBD2 (6 bases). The TCR comes from a human donor with alopecia areata. This specimen was CD4+ T cells sorted from blood, taken around week 30, from a patient treated with tofacitinib. The DNA of the CDR3 is TGCAGCGTTGACCGACTAGTGGTTACTGATACGCAGTATTTT. This translates into CSVDRLVVTDTQYF.